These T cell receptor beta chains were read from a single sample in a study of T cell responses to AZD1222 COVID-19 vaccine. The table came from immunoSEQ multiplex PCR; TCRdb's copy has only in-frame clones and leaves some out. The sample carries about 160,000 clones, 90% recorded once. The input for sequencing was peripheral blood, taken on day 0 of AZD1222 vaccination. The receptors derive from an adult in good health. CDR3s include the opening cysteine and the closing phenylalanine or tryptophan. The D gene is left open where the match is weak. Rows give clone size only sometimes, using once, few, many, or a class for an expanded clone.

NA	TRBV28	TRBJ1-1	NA	TGTGCCAGCAGTTTCCGACCCGACAACACTGAAGCTTTCTTT	CASSFRPDNTEAFF
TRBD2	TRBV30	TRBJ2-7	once	TGTGCCTGTGGGCGGGGGGCTTCCTACGAGCAGTACTTC	CACGRGASYEQYF
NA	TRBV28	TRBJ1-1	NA	TGTGCCAGCCGCGTCGACAGGATCGGGAACACTGAAGCTTTCTTT	CASRVDRIGNTEAFF
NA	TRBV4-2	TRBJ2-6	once	TGTGCCAGCAGCCAAGTTCAGGCGTTCAACTCTGGGGCCAACGTCCTGACTTTC	CASSQVQAFNSGANVLTF
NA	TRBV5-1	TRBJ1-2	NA	TGCGCCAGCAGCCAACCGGGTAGGAACTATGGCTACACCTTC	CASSQPGRNYGYTF
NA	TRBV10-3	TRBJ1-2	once	TGTGCCATCAGTGAGACAGGGAACAGCTATGGCTACACCTTC	CAISETGNSYGYTF
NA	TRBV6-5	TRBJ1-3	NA	TGTGCCAGCGTACCGGGATTTGGAAACACCATATATTTT	CASVPGFGNTIYF
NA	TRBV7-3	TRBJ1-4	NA	TGTGCCAGCAGCTTAGGCGCGGGGTTTGGTGAAAAACTGTTTTTT	CASSLGAGFGEKLFF
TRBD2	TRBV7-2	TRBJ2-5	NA	TGTGCCAGCAGGGGGACTAGCGGGACGGGGACCCAGTACTTC	CASRGTSGTGTQYF
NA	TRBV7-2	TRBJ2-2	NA	TGTGCCAGCAGCCGGAGGGGGCCCAACACCGGGGAGCTGTTTTTT	CASSRRGPNTGELFF
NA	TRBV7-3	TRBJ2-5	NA	TGTGCCAGCAGCTTACAAGGACAACCACAAGAGACCCAGTACTTC	CASSLQGQPQETQYF
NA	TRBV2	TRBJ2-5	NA	TGTGCCAGCAGTGACCCGCCAGCGACCCAGTACTTC	CASSDPPATQYF
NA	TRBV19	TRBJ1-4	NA	TGTGCCGCCCGGAGTAATGAAAAACTGTTTTTT	CAARSNEKLFF
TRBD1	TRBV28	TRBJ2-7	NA	TGTGCCAGCAGTTCCACCGGGACAGGGAACTACGAGCAGTACTTC	CASSSTGTGNYEQYF
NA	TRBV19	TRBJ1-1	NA	TGTGCCAGTACAGTCGGCGGGGGGTACACTGAAGCTTTCTTT	CASTVGGGYTEAFF
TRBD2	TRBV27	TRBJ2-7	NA	TGTGCCAGCAGTTTATCCACCAGCGGGGCCGAGCAGTACTTC	CASSLSTSGAEQYF
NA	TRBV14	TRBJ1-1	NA	TGTGCCAGCAGCCGCAGGGCACAGAACACTGAAGCTTTCTTT	CASSRRAQNTEAFF
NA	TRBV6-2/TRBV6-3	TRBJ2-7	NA	TGTGCCAGCAGCTCCTCTGGGGAGGGGGCTGAGCAGTACTTC	CASSSSGEGAEQYF
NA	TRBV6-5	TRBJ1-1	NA	TGTGCCAGCAGTTACTCTAGCAGGGAGAGGATGGCTTTCTTT	CASSYSSRERMAFF
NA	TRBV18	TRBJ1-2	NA	TGTGCCAGCTCACCGGGCGCTAACTATGGCTACACCTTC	CASSPGANYGYTF
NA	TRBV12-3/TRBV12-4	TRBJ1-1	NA	TGTGCCAGCAGTTTCGGGTACACTGAAGCTTTCTTT	CASSFGYTEAFF
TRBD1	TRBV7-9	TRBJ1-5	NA	TGTGCCAGCAGCTTAGGGTCGGGGACAGGGGACAATCAGCCCCAGCATTTT	CASSLGSGTGDNQPQHF
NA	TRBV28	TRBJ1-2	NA	TGTGCCAGCATTTTCGGTGGGGGGTCTAACTATGGCTACACCTTC	CASIFGGGSNYGYTF
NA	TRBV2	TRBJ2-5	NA	TGTGCCAGCAGAGTACAAGAGACCCAGTACTTC	CASRVQETQYF
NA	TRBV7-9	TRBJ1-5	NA	TGTGCCAGCAGCCGAACAGGGTTTAGCAATCAGCCCCAGCATTTT	CASSRTGFSNQPQHF
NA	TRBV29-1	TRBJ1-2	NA	TGCAGCGTTGAAGATGGGGGTAGCTATGGCTACACCTTC	CSVEDGGSYGYTF
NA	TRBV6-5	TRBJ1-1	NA	TGTGCCAGCAGGACGGGACGGATAACGAACACTGAAGCTTTCTTT	CASRTGRITNTEAFF
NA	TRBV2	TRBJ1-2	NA	TGTGCCAGCAGCGTAGGGGCCTGGACTAACTATGGCTACACCTTC	CASSVGAWTNYGYTF
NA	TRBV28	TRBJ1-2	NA	TGTGCCAGCAGTTCCGATACGACAGCAGCGGGAAGCTACACCTTC	CASSSDTTAAGSYTF
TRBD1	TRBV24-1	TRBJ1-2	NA	TGTGCCACCAGTAATAAGGACAGGGGGATCTATGGCTACACCTTC	CATSNKDRGIYGYTF
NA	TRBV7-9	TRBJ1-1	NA	TGTGCCAGCAGCTCCCCTTGGGGGTCGGACACTGAAGCTTTCTTT	CASSSPWGSDTEAFF
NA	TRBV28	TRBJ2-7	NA	TGTGCCAGCAGTTTTGAGGGGTACGAGCAGTACTTC	CASSFEGYEQYF
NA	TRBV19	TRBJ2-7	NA	TGTGCCAGTAGTAAAACAGACCGCTACGAGCAGTACTTC	CASSKTDRYEQYF
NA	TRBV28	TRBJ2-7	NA	TGTGCCAGCAGGTCCTACGAGCAGTACTTC	CASRSYEQYF
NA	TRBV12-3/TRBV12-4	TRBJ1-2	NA	TGTGCCAGCAGCCGCCTAAGTGGCTACACCTTC	CASSRLSGYTF
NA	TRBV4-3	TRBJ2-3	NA	TGCGCCAGCAGCAAAAGAGAGGCAGATACGCAGTATTTT	CASSKREADTQYF
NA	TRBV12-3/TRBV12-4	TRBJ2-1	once	TGTGCCAGCAGTTTAATCAGGGGCGGTGAGCAGTTCTTC	CASSLIRGGEQFF
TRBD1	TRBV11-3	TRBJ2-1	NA	TGTGCCAGCAGCTCCCCGGGACAGCTGTACAATGAGCAGTTCTTC	CASSSPGQLYNEQFF
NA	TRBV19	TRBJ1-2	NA	TGTGCCAGTAGTACCGACCGGACGGAAAACTATGGCTACACCTTC	CASSTDRTENYGYTF
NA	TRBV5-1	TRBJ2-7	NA	TGCGCCAGCAGCTTGGACGGGGGGCCCTACGAGCAGTACTTC	CASSLDGGPYEQYF
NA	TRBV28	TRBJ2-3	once	TGTGCCAGCAGAGGAAGCACAGATACGCAGTATTTT	CASRGSTDTQYF
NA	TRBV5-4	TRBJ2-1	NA	TGTGCCAGCAGCTTGCCGGGGGCCTCCACGAATGAGCAGTTCTTC	CASSLPGASTNEQFF
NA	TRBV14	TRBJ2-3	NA	TGTGCCAGCAGTGGAGGGGCCCGGACCCCAGATACGCAGTATTTT	CASSGGARTPDTQYF
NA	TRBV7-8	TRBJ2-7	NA	TGTGCCAGCAGCTTAGGCCGCACCTACGAGCAGTACTTC	CASSLGRTYEQYF
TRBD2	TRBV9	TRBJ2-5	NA	TGTGCCAGCAGCGTAGAACCGGGGGGGCCGGAGACCCAGTACTTC	CASSVEPGGPETQYF
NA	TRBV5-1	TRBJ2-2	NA	TGCGCCAGCAGCTTGGCGGGGAACACCGGGGAGCTGTTTTTT	CASSLAGNTGELFF